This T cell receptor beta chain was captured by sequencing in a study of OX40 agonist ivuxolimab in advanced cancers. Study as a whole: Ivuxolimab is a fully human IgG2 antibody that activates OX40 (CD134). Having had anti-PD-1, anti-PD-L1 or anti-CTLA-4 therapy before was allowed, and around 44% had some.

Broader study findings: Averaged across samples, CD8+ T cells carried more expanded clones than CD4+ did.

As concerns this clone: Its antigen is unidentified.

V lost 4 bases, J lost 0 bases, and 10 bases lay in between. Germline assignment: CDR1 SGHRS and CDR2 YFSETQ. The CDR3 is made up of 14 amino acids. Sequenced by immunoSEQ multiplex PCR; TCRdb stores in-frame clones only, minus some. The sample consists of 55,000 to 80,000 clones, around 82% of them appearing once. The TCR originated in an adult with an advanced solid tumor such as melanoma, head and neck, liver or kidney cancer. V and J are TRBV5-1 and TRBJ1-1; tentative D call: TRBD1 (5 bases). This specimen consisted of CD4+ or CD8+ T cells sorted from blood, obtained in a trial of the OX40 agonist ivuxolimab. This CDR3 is CASSRQGVNTEAFF. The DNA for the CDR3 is TGCGCCAGCAGCCGCCAAGGGGTGAACACTGAAGCTTTCTTT.